This T cell receptor beta chain was found in a study of CD8 T cells in Susac syndrome. Random hexamers were used to reverse transcribe an amount of about 0.45 to 1 ug RNA. Amplification of TCR beta CDR3 spanned 54 Vbeta and 13 Jbeta via immunoSEQ multiplex PCR. TCRdb redid the calling of the immunoSEQ multiplex PCR reads with MiXCR, one entry per CDR3 protein. The table includes just under 150,000 distinct CDR3 sequences, 94% detected once. Germline CDR1 reads SGHTA; CDR2 reads FQGNSA. Trimming took 1 base from V and 0 from J, leaving 7 bases between them. The CDR3 runs to 15 residues. The chain recombines TRBV7-2 with TRBJ2-1; unclear D gene. The sequence was obtained from a human donor in good health. Material: CD4+ T cells from PBMCs. The chain's CDR3 is CASSLGKTSYNEQFF. In DNA, the CDR3 is TGTGCCAGCAGCTTAGGGAAAACCTCCTACAATGAGCAGTTCTTC.